This entry features one T cell receptor beta chain sequence. A read error may explain this, as a much larger clone is one base away. The authors defined stable hyperthyroidism as no ophthalmopathy within 18 months of follow-up. Diagnoses were established from clinical symptoms, serum thyroxine, TRAb, thyroid ultrasound and orbital computed tomography. This entry is derived from a study of Graves' ophthalmopathy and Graves' hyperthyroidism. RNA transcripts were the template, and TCR beta CDR3 regions were amplified from them. HTBI-primed first-round RT-PCR preceded second-round multiplex PCR. TCRdb used MiXCR to reprocess the multiplex PCR reads, holding one entry per CDR3 protein. The sample includes under 800,000 distinct CDR3 sequences, about 24% of them seen just once. This CDR3 has 14 amino acids. Germline CDR1 is MNHNS and CDR2 is SASEGT.

The sample comprised peripheral blood. The clonotype comes from a woman aged 18-29 years with stable Graves' hyperthyroidism. Some clones in this sample may be carry-over from other donors' samples. This chain connects TRBV6-1 to TRBJ2-7, with D perhaps being TRBD1 or TRBD2 (5 bases each). CDR3 DNA: TGTGCCAGCAGTGATGGAAAGGGGACCCACGAGCAGTGCTTC. Residues: CASSDGKGTHEQCF.